A selection of T cell receptor beta chains follows, all from one sample in a study of T cell responses to AZD1222 COVID-19 vaccine. Method: immunoSEQ multiplex PCR; TCRdb's copy keeps in-frame clones and lacks some. The data hold about 93,000 clones, with around 85% observed a single time. Sample: peripheral blood, taken on day 0 of AZD1222 vaccination. These receptors all stem from an adult in good health. CDR3s include the opening cysteine and the closing phenylalanine or tryptophan. Each record gives: D gene, V gene, clone size, J gene, CDR3 DNA, CDR3 protein. A D gene is named only where the DNA matches it firmly. A clone size is listed for some rows: how often the clone was seen (once, few, many), or a class if it is expanded.

d_call: NA
v_call: TRBV5-6
clone_size: NA
j_call: TRBJ1-5
cdr3_nt: TGTGCCAGCAGCGGTAGTATGGGCAATCAGCCCCAGCATTTT
cdr3_aa: CASSGSMGNQPQHF

d_call: TRBD1
v_call: TRBV7-3
clone_size: once
j_call: TRBJ1-1
cdr3_nt: TGTGCCAGCAGCCCCTCACAGGGGGCCGCTGAAGCTTTCTTT
cdr3_aa: CASSPSQGAAEAFF

d_call: NA
v_call: TRBV9
clone_size: NA
j_call: TRBJ2-3
cdr3_nt: TGTGCCAGCAGCGTAGAGTCAGGGTATGCAGATACGCAGTATTTT
cdr3_aa: CASSVESGYADTQYF

d_call: TRBD1
v_call: TRBV9
clone_size: few
j_call: TRBJ1-4
cdr3_nt: TGTGCCAGCAGCGCGGATGGACAGGGAATTGAAAAACTGTTTTTT
cdr3_aa: CASSADGQGIEKLFF

d_call: NA
v_call: TRBV7-2
clone_size: NA
j_call: TRBJ2-3
cdr3_nt: TGTGCCAGCAGCTTAGGGGACCCGGGAGCCGATACGCAGTATTTT
cdr3_aa: CASSLGDPGADTQYF

d_call: NA
v_call: TRBV7-9
clone_size: NA
j_call: TRBJ2-7
cdr3_nt: TGTGCCAGCAGCTTAGTCGTCAGTGGGGTCGAGCAGTACTTC
cdr3_aa: CASSLVVSGVEQYF

d_call: NA
v_call: TRBV5-4
clone_size: NA
j_call: TRBJ1-1
cdr3_nt: TGTGCCAGCAGCTTGGCCCCGGCACTCGACACTGAAGCTTTCTTT
cdr3_aa: CASSLAPALDTEAFF

d_call: TRBD1
v_call: TRBV30
clone_size: NA
j_call: TRBJ2-7
cdr3_nt: TGTGCCTGGAGTGCCTCAGGGGGCGAGCAGTACTTC
cdr3_aa: CAWSASGGEQYF

d_call: TRBD1
v_call: TRBV5-6
clone_size: few
j_call: TRBJ1-1
cdr3_nt: TGTGCCAGCATCGACAGGGGCAACACTGAAGCTTTCTTT
cdr3_aa: CASIDRGNTEAFF

d_call: NA
v_call: TRBV7-2
clone_size: NA
j_call: TRBJ1-1
cdr3_nt: TGTGCCAGCAGCACCGGGCGGGGGAACACTGAAGCTTTCTTT
cdr3_aa: CASSTGRGNTEAFF

d_call: NA
v_call: TRBV20-1
clone_size: few
j_call: TRBJ2-1
cdr3_nt: TGCAGTGCGAAAAATGGACCCGTTCAGTTCTTC
cdr3_aa: CSAKNGPVQFF

d_call: NA
v_call: TRBV6-5
clone_size: once
j_call: TRBJ1-5
cdr3_nt: TGTGCCAGCAGCTCGGACAGAAATAGCAATCAGCCCCAGCATTTT
cdr3_aa: CASSSDRNSNQPQHF

d_call: NA
v_call: TRBV3-1/TRBV3-2
clone_size: NA
j_call: TRBJ1-1
cdr3_nt: TGTGCCAGCAGCCAAGCGGTGGGTGAAGCTTTCTTT
cdr3_aa: CASSQAVGEAFF

d_call: NA
v_call: TRBV3-1/TRBV3-2
clone_size: few
j_call: TRBJ2-4
cdr3_nt: TGTGCCAGCAGCCAAAAGGGGGGCTGGGGCAAAAACATTCAGTACTTC
cdr3_aa: CASSQKGGWGKNIQYF

d_call: NA
v_call: TRBV7-8
clone_size: once
j_call: TRBJ2-6
cdr3_nt: TGTGCCAGCAGCTTGACGCAAGCGTCCTCCTCTGGGGCCAACGTCCTGACTTTC
cdr3_aa: CASSLTQASSSGANVLTF

d_call: NA
v_call: TRBV5-1
clone_size: NA
j_call: TRBJ1-1
cdr3_nt: TGCGCCAGCAGCGCTGACGGAGGGATCACTGAAGCTTTCTTT
cdr3_aa: CASSADGGITEAFF

d_call: NA
v_call: TRBV9
clone_size: NA
j_call: TRBJ2-2
cdr3_nt: TGTGCCAGCAGCGTTAGCGGTTACACCGGGGAGCTGTTTTTT
cdr3_aa: CASSVSGYTGELFF

d_call: NA
v_call: TRBV27
clone_size: NA
j_call: TRBJ2-5
cdr3_nt: TGTGCCACAAGGCGGATCCCGCGGGAGACCCAGTACTTC
cdr3_aa: CATRRIPRETQYF

d_call: NA
v_call: TRBV4-3
clone_size: NA
j_call: TRBJ1-1
cdr3_nt: TGCGCCAGCAGCCAAGAAAACAGGGTAAGCGCTGAAGCTTTCTTT
cdr3_aa: CASSQENRVSAEAFF

d_call: TRBD2
v_call: TRBV9
clone_size: NA
j_call: TRBJ2-3
cdr3_nt: TGTGCCAGCAGCGTGAGACTAGCGGGGACCTCAGATACGCAGTATTTT
cdr3_aa: CASSVRLAGTSDTQYF

d_call: TRBD1
v_call: TRBV16
clone_size: NA
j_call: TRBJ1-1
cdr3_nt: TGTGCCAGCAGCCAATCCCAGGGGGGGACTGAAGCTTTCTTT
cdr3_aa: CASSQSQGGTEAFF

d_call: NA
v_call: TRBV3-1/TRBV3-2
clone_size: once
j_call: TRBJ1-6
cdr3_nt: TGTGCCAGCAGCCGCCAGGACCTTAATTCACCCCTCCACTTT
cdr3_aa: CASSRQDLNSPLHF

d_call: NA
v_call: TRBV2
clone_size: NA
j_call: TRBJ1-5
cdr3_nt: TGTGCCAGCAACGACGACAGCCGTGGGCCCCAGCATTTT
cdr3_aa: CASNDDSRGPQHF

d_call: TRBD1
v_call: TRBV4-2
clone_size: NA
j_call: TRBJ1-5
cdr3_nt: TGTGCCAGCAGCCAACTAGGGACAGGGGGCTTACCAAGCAATCAGCCCCAGCATTTT
cdr3_aa: CASSQLGTGGLPSNQPQHF

d_call: TRBD1
v_call: TRBV19
clone_size: NA
j_call: TRBJ1-5
cdr3_nt: TGTGCCAGTAGAAGGACAGGGGATAGCAATCAGCCCCAGCATTTT
cdr3_aa: CASRRTGDSNQPQHF

d_call: NA
v_call: TRBV30
clone_size: NA
j_call: TRBJ1-5
cdr3_nt: TGTGCCTGGAGTGTATCCGGGGAAGGGTACAAGCCCCAGCATTTT
cdr3_aa: CAWSVSGEGYKPQHF

d_call: TRBD1
v_call: TRBV3-1/TRBV3-2
clone_size: NA
j_call: TRBJ2-1
cdr3_nt: TGTGCCAGCAGCCACCGGACAGGTAGCCATGAGCAGTTCTTC
cdr3_aa: CASSHRTGSHEQFF

d_call: NA
v_call: TRBV19
clone_size: NA
j_call: TRBJ1-2
cdr3_nt: TGTGCCAGTAGTATTTTTTCCCGACGGGGGACGGACTATGGCTACACCTTC
cdr3_aa: CASSIFSRRGTDYGYTF

d_call: TRBD2
v_call: TRBV4-3
clone_size: NA
j_call: TRBJ2-1
cdr3_nt: TGCGCCAGCAGCCAAGGTGGCGGGAGATACAATGAGCAGTTCTTC
cdr3_aa: CASSQGGGRYNEQFF

d_call: TRBD2
v_call: TRBV30
clone_size: NA
j_call: TRBJ2-7
cdr3_nt: TGTGCCTGGAGTCTTAGCGGGGGGTTATACGAGCAGTACTTC
cdr3_aa: CAWSLSGGLYEQYF

d_call: NA
v_call: TRBV19
clone_size: NA
j_call: TRBJ2-2
cdr3_nt: TGTGCCAGTAGTATGGCGCATCACACCGGGGAGCTGTTTTTT
cdr3_aa: CASSMAHHTGELFF

d_call: NA
v_call: TRBV2
clone_size: NA
j_call: TRBJ1-6
cdr3_nt: TGTGCCAGCAGTCTCGGACAGATAAATAATTCACCCCTCCACTTT
cdr3_aa: CASSLGQINNSPLHF

d_call: TRBD2
v_call: TRBV9
clone_size: few
j_call: TRBJ2-7
cdr3_nt: TGTGCCAGCAGCGAGGCAGCGGGAAACTCCTACGAGCAGTACTTC
cdr3_aa: CASSEAAGNSYEQYF

d_call: NA
v_call: TRBV6-4
clone_size: NA
j_call: TRBJ1-6
cdr3_nt: TGTGCCAGCACCCCCGGCCCTACCCAATACTCCTATAATTCACCCCTCCACTTT
cdr3_aa: CASTPGPTQYSYNSPLHF

d_call: TRBD2
v_call: TRBV5-1
clone_size: NA
j_call: TRBJ2-2
cdr3_nt: TGCGCCAGCTTCCCCCTAGCGGGGGACAACACCGGGGAGCTGTTTTTT
cdr3_aa: CASFPLAGDNTGELFF

d_call: NA
v_call: TRBV12-3/TRBV12-4
clone_size: NA
j_call: TRBJ1-2
cdr3_nt: TGTGCCAGCAGCCTCAGGGGCTATGGCTACACCTTC
cdr3_aa: CASSLRGYGYTF

d_call: NA
v_call: TRBV19
clone_size: NA
j_call: TRBJ2-7
cdr3_nt: TGTGCCAGTAGTTCGCTGAGCGGCTACGAGCAGTACTTC
cdr3_aa: CASSSLSGYEQYF

d_call: TRBD2
v_call: TRBV11-2
clone_size: few
j_call: TRBJ2-1
cdr3_nt: TGTGCCAGCAGCTTAGGGCTAGCGGGGTTGTTTGAGCAGTTCTTC
cdr3_aa: CASSLGLAGLFEQFF

d_call: NA
v_call: TRBV19
clone_size: NA
j_call: TRBJ2-2
cdr3_nt: TGTGCCAGTAGTTACGGGGTTGGCACCGGGGAGCTGTTTTTT
cdr3_aa: CASSYGVGTGELFF

d_call: NA
v_call: TRBV24-1
clone_size: NA
j_call: TRBJ1-6
cdr3_nt: TGTGCCACCAGGAGGGCTTCACCCCTCCACTTT
cdr3_aa: CATRRASPLHF

d_call: NA
v_call: TRBV18
clone_size: NA
j_call: TRBJ2-5
cdr3_nt: TGTGCCAGCTCAACCTATTTGGAGACCCAGTACTTC
cdr3_aa: CASSTYLETQYF

d_call: NA
v_call: TRBV2
clone_size: NA
j_call: TRBJ2-6
cdr3_nt: TGTGCCAGCAGTGAAGTAGAGGGGACGGGCTCTGGGGCCAACGTCCTGACTTTC
cdr3_aa: CASSEVEGTGSGANVLTF

d_call: NA
v_call: TRBV11-2
clone_size: NA
j_call: TRBJ2-3
cdr3_nt: TGTGCCAGCAGCCGTATGGGGGGTGGAGATACGCAGTATTTT
cdr3_aa: CASSRMGGGDTQYF

d_call: NA
v_call: TRBV21-1
clone_size: NA
j_call: TRBJ1-5
cdr3_nt: TGTGCCAGCAGCAATGAGGGTAACAGGTTCAATCAGCCCCAGCATTTT
cdr3_aa: CASSNEGNRFNQPQHF